The source of this TCR beta chain is a study of OX40 agonist ivuxolimab in advanced cancers. Autoimmune disease history or systemic immunosuppression barred patients. Produced via immunoSEQ multiplex PCR; TCRdb's table is partial and in-frame only. Here the sample spans approximately 74,000 clones, around 90% being singletons. Trimming took 3 bases from V and 4 from J; bases not matched to a gene: 5. CDR3 length: 14 amino acids. The germline V gene has CDR1 SGDLS and CDR2 YYNGEE. This TCR was sampled from an adult with an advanced solid tumor such as melanoma, head and neck, liver or kidney cancer. This rearrangement joins TRBV9 to TRBJ1-1; 8 bases map to TRBD1. The specimen was CD4+ or CD8+ T cells sorted from blood, collected in a trial of the OX40 agonist ivuxolimab. In nucleotides, the CDR3 is TGTGCCAGCAGCGAACTGACAGGGGTCACTGAAGCTTTCTTT. Amino acids: CASSELTGVTEAFF.